This TCR beta chain was captured by sequencing in a study of early T cells in non-severe SARS-CoV-2 infection (dated by TCRdb to the early 2020s). Context from the whole study: TCR sequencing used bulk RNA from unsorted whole blood, so alpha and beta chains could not be paired. Summary of the overall study and its limitations: Matching against VDJdb was skewed toward anti-spike CD8 responses, likely underestimated virus-specific expansions, and missed private and CD4 specificities.

This clonotype was observed a few times. The antigen it binds to is not known. Per-base quality was not reported, and no clone a single base away is much larger than it. Receptor amplification or capture employed 5' RACE. These reads were obtained on a NextSeq 500. In the TCR library protocol, unique molecular identifiers were attached to individual cDNA molecules to correct for PCR bias and sequencing error. Both TCR alpha and beta chains were sequenced, and tight co-correlation was observed between alpha and beta sequence abundances in each sample. The paper's processing steps were these. Decombinator V4 was used to perform V gene, J gene and CDR3 annotation of TCR sequences. Expanded TCRs were defined as changing significantly between any two time points under a Poisson model with p below 0.0001. Abundances of TCRs were expressed as counts per million after normalisation to the total number of TCRs sequenced in each sample. TRAV1-2 paired with TRAJ12, TRAJ20 or TRAJ33 defined MAIT TCRs, while TRAV10 paired with TRAJ18 defined iNKT TCRs. VDJdb, accessed on 1 November 2021, was searched for TCRs annotated for CMV, EBV and SARS-CoV-2, and TCRs annotated for more than one antigen were excluded. TCRdb cleaned the public reads at Q25 with fastp, built clones with MiXCR and kept in-frame beta chains. Identical CDR3 proteins give one entry, which carries the most common genes and DNA. The V and J calls follow TCRdb's processing rather than the paper's. The sample records 49,000 or so distinct CDR3 sequences, around 6.5% of which are singletons. Approximately 2.8% of the sample lies in the top ten.

The study was a case-control design nested within a healthcare worker cohort in London, UK, with weekly nasopharyngeal swab PCR tests and blood sampling. Healthcare workers were enrolled in the week of the UK lockdown, from 23 to 31 March 2020, and were followed every week for up to about 16 weeks. Germline trimming amounts to 7 bases on V and 4 bases on J, with 6 as the count of junction bases outside the gene matches. Reading the germline V gene gives CDR1 WSHSY and CDR2 SAAADI. CDR3 length: 14 amino acids, cysteine to phenylalanine. The read is trimmed to its CDR3 DNA, 42 bases read in frame from base 1.

The sample here was whole blood, taken at baseline. In this chain, TRBV10-2 is recombined with TRBJ2-1; 8 central bases correspond to TRBD2. The TCR originated in an adult who was a healthcare worker with PCR-confirmed SARS-CoV-2 infection or an uninfected control (not recorded which). Here the CDR3 is given as CASTPGGAYNEQFF. The DNA sequence is given as TGCGCCAGCACCCCCGGGGGGGCTTACAATGAGCAGTTCTTC.